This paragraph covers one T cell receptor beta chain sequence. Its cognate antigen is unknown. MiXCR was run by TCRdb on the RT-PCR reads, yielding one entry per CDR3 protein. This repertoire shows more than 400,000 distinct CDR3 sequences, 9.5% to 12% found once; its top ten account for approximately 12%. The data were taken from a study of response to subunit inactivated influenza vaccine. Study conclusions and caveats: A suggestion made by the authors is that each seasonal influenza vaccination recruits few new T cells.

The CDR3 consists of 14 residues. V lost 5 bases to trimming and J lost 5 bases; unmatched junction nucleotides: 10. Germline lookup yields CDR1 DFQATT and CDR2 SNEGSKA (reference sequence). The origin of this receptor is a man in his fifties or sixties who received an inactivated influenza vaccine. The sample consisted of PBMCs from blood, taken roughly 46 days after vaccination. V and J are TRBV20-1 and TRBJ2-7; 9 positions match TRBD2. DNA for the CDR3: TGCAGTGCTCTGGTCCTAGCGGGAAGGAACGAGCAGTACTTC. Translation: CSALVLAGRNEQYF.